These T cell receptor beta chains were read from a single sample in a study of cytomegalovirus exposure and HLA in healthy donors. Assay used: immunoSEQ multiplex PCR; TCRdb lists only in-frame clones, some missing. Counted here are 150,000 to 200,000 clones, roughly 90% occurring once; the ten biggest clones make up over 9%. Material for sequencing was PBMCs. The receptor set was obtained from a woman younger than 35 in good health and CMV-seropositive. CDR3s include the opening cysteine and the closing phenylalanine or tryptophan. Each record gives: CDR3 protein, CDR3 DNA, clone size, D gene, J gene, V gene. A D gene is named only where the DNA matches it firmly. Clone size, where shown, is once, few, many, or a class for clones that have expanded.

CDR3: CASSLDPDYGYTF; DNA: TGCGCCAGCAGCTTGGACCCAGACTATGGCTACACCTTC; size: .; D: .; J: TRBJ1-2; V: TRBV5-1
CDR3: CASSFSGTGLRLTYEQYF; DNA: TGTGCCAGCAGCTTTTCCGGGACAGGGCTTCGCCTTACCTACGAGCAGTACTTC; size: .; D: TRBD1; J: TRBJ2-7; V: TRBV5-6
CDR3: CASSFPQVEQYF; DNA: TGTGCCAGCAGCTTCCCCCAGGTGGAGCAGTACTTC; size: .; D: .; J: TRBJ2-7; V: TRBV7-2
CDR3: CASSFLAGSGGEQFF; DNA: TGCGCCAGCAGCTTCCTAGCGGGTTCCGGGGGTGAGCAGTTCTTC; size: once; D: TRBD2; J: TRBJ2-1; V: TRBV5-1
CDR3: CASSESAREEIEQYF; DNA: TGTGCCAGCAGTGAAAGTGCCAGGGAGGAGATCGAGCAGTACTTC; size: .; D: .; J: TRBJ2-7; V: TRBV2
CDR3: CASSIIRGADQPQHF; DNA: TGTGCCAGTAGTATTATTCGGGGGGCTGACCAGCCCCAGCATTTT; size: .; D: .; J: TRBJ1-5; V: TRBV19
CDR3: CAGGRGGYTF; DNA: TGTGCCGGGGGCCGAGGCGGCTACACCTTC; size: .; D: .; J: TRBJ1-2; V: TRBV30
CDR3: CATREGGNTGELFF; DNA: TGTGCCACCAGGGAGGGAGGGAACACCGGGGAGCTGTTTTTT; size: .; D: TRBD2; J: TRBJ2-2; V: TRBV10-3
CDR3: CSVEGTGPSYEQYF; DNA: TGCAGCGTTGAAGGGACAGGGCCGTCCTACGAGCAGTACTTC; size: .; D: TRBD1; J: TRBJ2-7; V: TRBV29-1
CDR3: CASSINEFNYGYTF; DNA: TGTGCCAGTAGTATAAACGAGTTTAACTATGGCTACACCTTC; size: .; D: .; J: TRBJ1-2; V: TRBV19
CDR3: CASSHPPPGAGDTQYF; DNA: TGTGCCAGCTCACACCCGCCCCCGGGAGCGGGAGATACGCAGTATTTT; size: once; D: .; J: TRBJ2-3; V: TRBV18
CDR3: CSVVGTASSYEQYF; DNA: TGCAGCGTTGTCGGGACAGCGAGCTCCTACGAGCAGTACTTC; size: .; D: TRBD1; J: TRBJ2-7; V: TRBV29-1
CDR3: CASSQSGGTDLAKNIQYF; DNA: TGCGCCAGCAGTCAATCTGGAGGGACAGACCTAGCCAAAAACATTCAGTACTTC; size: .; D: .; J: TRBJ2-4; V: TRBV23-1
CDR3: CASSGGWGPTGELFF; DNA: TGTGCCAGCAGCGGGGGGTGGGGACCCACCGGGGAGCTGTTTTTT; size: .; D: .; J: TRBJ2-2; V: TRBV5-5